Below are 15 T cell receptor beta chains sequenced from a single sample in a study of shared clonotypes between healthy human individuals. Using immunoSEQ multiplex PCR, the repertoire was profiled, and TCRdb retains in-frame clones only, with some absent. The top ten clones hold less than 0.15% of a sample with 2,100,000 or so clones, about 94% of them seen once. The sequenced sample was naive CD4+ T cells sorted from blood. Subset of the sample: CD45RA+ positively selected. The receptors derive from a man younger than 30 in good health.

In the case of this clone: The sample contains more than one DNA sequence encoding this CDR3. J is TRBJ2-7 and V is TRBV18, with D unresolved. The V gene lost 6 bases and the J gene lost 1 base, with 7 bases spanning the gap. The CDR3 is made up of 12 amino acids. Germline CDR1 KGHSH, CDR2 LQKENI. For the CDR3, the DNA is TGTGCCAGCTCCCTGGAGTCCTACGAGCAGTACTTC. It translates to CASSLESYEQYF.

The V and J genes are TRBV11-1 and TRBJ2-7, with D hard to call. This CDR3 comprises 17 residues. V lost 5 bases and J lost 0, with 20 bases in between. Germline CDR1 SGHAT, CDR2 FQDESV (reference sequence). CDR3 DNA sequence: TGTGCCAGCAGCCCTTTCCAAGTTAGACCCAGCTCCTACGAGCAGTACTTC. Translated: CASSPFQVRPSSYEQYF.

J is TRBJ2-3 and V is TRBV6-1; 7 bases map to TRBD2. The germline gives CDR1 MNHNS, CDR2 SASEGT. V was clipped by 0 bases and J by 2 bases; unmatched bases: 2. This CDR3 region has 15 residues. The CDR3 DNA is TGTGCCAGCAGTGAAGCTCGGGGGGTCACAGATACGCAGTATTTT. Translated, it gives CASSEARGVTDTQYF.

CDR3 sequence: CASSGDPSGGLSGNTIYF. CDR3 nucleotide sequence: TGTGCCAGCAGCGGAGACCCCTCCGGGGGCCTCTCTGGAAACACCATATATTTT. This sequence joins TRBV9 and TRBJ1-3; maybe TRBD1 (6 bases). The V gene's germline CDR1 is SGDLS and CDR2 YYNGEE. V lost 3 bases, J lost 0 bases, and 19 bases lay in between. This CDR3 region has 18 residues.

The chain recombines TRBV30 with TRBJ2-7; possible D gene TRBD1, 6 bases. The CDR3 runs 12 residues. V was cut by 2 bases and J by 5 bases, with 10 bases left in between. CDR1 is GTSNPN and CDR2 is SVGIG in the germline V gene (reference sequence). CDR3 amino acids: CAWSRQAHEQYF. CDR3 nucleotide sequence: TGTGCCTGGAGTAGACAGGCACACGAGCAGTACTTC.

V usage is TRBV15 and J usage is TRBJ2-5; the D is unclear. CDR1 and CDR2 (germline): LNHNV, YYDKDF (reference sequence). The CDR3 covers 14 residues. The V end lost 0 bases, the J end lost 5 bases, and 10 bases lay between the germline ends. The CDR3 DNA reads as TGTGCCACCAGCAGAGACCACGGTCCGGAGACCCAGTACTTC. Its protein product is CATSRDHGPETQYF.

V is TRBV30 and J is TRBJ2-2; D could derive from TRBD1 or TRBD2 (6 bases each). The V end was cut by 7 bases, the J end by 1 base, with 13 bases between. The CDR3 runs 14 residues. Germline V gene data show CDR1 as GTSNPN and CDR2 as SVGIG (reference sequence). CDR3 DNA sequence: TGTGCCTTCGTCCGGGGGCAGAACACCGGGGAGCTGTTTTTT. Its protein is CAFVRGQNTGELFF.

The sample holds a few counts of this clone. This rearrangement joins TRBV5-1 to TRBJ1-6; possibly TRBD1 for D (5 bases). The CDR3 length is 16 residues. Trimming left V 0 bases short and J 1 base short, with 8 bases between. The germline V gene encodes CDR1 SGHRS and CDR2 YFSETQ. The CDR3 DNA follows: TGCGCCAGCAGCTTGGCCGCAGGGTCCTATAATTCACCCCTCCACTTT. It encodes CASSLAAGSYNSPLHF.

The genes are TRBV28 and TRBJ2-6, with 8 positions matching TRBD1. This CDR3 has 18 amino acids. Trimming took 5 bases from V and 2 from J; bases not matched to a gene: 11. Per the germline V gene, CDR1 is MDHEN and CDR2 is SYDVKM. DNA for the CDR3: TGTGCCAGCAGTCCCCCCGGGACAGGAGGGCCTGGGGCCAACGTCCTGACTTTC. It yields the protein CASSPPGTGGPGANVLTF. Variable domain in full (rest from reference TRBV28 and TRBJ2-6): DVKVTQSSRYLVKRTGEKVFLECVQDMDHENMFWYRQDPGLGLRLIYFSYDVKMKEKGDIPEGYSVSREKKERFSLILESASTNQTSMYLCASSPPGTGGPGANVLTFGAGSRLTVL.

The genes are TRBV2 and TRBJ1-4, with TRBD1 matching over 7 bases. The V and J ends lost 7 bases and 4 bases, in that order; junction bases with no gene match: 6. Germline values: CDR1 SNHLY, CDR2 FYNNEI. This CDR3 is 14 amino acids long. The CDR3 here is CASNRQGVNEKLFF. CDR3 coding DNA: TGTGCCAGCAACCGACAGGGTGTTAATGAAAAACTGTTTTTT.

A few counts support this clone. This specimen includes other DNA sequences encoding the same CDR3. The chain joins TRBV5-4 to TRBJ1-2, with TRBD1 matching 7 bases. Germline V gene sequence: CDR1 SGHNT, CDR2 YYREEE (reference sequence). This CDR3 is built from 13 residues. V was pared by 4 bases and J by 1 base, with 1 base of the junction left unmatched. CDR3 loop: CASSRDSNYGYTF. CDR3 coding DNA: TGTGCCAGCAGCAGGGACAGTAACTATGGCTACACCTTC.

The gene calls are TRBV6-1 and TRBJ1-5; 8 bases agree with TRBD1. V was pared by 3 bases and J by 7 bases, with 5 bases of the junction left unmatched. This CDR3 has 14 amino acids. Germline lookup yields CDR1 MNHNS and CDR2 SASEGT. CDR3 protein: CASSDRGRGQPQHF. DNA of the CDR3: TGTGCCAGCAGTGACAGGGGGCGCGGACAGCCCCAGCATTTT.

The rearrangement joins TRBV9 to TRBJ2-5; 10 positions agree with TRBD2. Germline CDR1 and CDR2: SGDLS and YYNGEE. This CDR3 is built from 18 residues. J gave up 2 bases and V 4 bases, and 14 bases lay outside the gene matches. DNA of the CDR3: TGTGCCAGCAGCACCCGGACTAGCGGAGTCGCAGGTCAAGAGACCCAGTACTTC. It is translated as CASSTRTSGVAGQETQYF.

The CDR3 protein is CASSPGLAVTYEQYF. The CDR3 DNA follows: TGTGCCAGCAGTCCCGGACTAGCGGTAACCTACGAGCAGTACTTC. This chain uses TRBV11-3 with TRBJ2-7, with 10 bases fitting TRBD2. Germline V gene data show CDR1 as SGHNT and CDR2 as YENEEA. The CDR3 extends over 15 amino acids. With V trimmed by 6 bases and J by 2 bases, 7 bases remained unmatched.

The rearrangement links TRBV6-5 to TRBJ2-2; TRBD1 matches at 7 bases. This CDR3 region has 16 residues. J lost 1 base, V lost 0 bases, and 2 bases had no gene match. Per the germline V gene, CDR1 is MNHEY and CDR2 is SVGAGI. The CDR3 loop is CASSYSWTGNTGELFF. The CDR3 coding sequence is TGTGCCAGCAGTTACTCCTGGACAGGGAACACCGGGGAGCTGTTTTTT.